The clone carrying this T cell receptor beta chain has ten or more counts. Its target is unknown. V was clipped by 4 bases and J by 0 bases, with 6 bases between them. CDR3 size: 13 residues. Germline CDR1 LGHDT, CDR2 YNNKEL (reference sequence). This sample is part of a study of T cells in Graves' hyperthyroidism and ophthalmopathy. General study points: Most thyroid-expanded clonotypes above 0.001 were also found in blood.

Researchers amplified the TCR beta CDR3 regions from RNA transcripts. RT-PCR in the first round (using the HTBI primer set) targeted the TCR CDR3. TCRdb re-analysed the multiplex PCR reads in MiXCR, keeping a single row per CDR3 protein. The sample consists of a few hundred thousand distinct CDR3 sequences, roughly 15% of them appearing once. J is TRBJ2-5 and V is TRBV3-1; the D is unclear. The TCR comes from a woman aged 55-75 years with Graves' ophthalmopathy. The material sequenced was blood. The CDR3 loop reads CASSPENQETQYF. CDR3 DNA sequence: TGTGCCAGCAGCCCGGAAAACCAAGAGACCCAGTACTTC.